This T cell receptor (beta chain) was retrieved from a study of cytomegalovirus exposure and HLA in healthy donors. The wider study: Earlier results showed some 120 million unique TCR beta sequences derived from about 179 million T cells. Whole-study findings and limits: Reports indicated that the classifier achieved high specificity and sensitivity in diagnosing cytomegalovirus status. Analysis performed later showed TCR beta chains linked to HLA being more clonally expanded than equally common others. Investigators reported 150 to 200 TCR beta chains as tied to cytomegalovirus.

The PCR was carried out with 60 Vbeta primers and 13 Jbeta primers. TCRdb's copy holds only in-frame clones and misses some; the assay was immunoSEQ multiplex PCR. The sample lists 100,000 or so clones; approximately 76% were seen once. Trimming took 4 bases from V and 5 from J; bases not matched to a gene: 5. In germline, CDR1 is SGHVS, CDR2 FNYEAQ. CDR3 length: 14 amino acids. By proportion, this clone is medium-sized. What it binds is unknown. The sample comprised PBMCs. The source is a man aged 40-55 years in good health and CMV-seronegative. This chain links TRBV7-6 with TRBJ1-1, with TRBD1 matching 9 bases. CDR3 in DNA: TGTGCCAGCAGCTCACAGGGGGCGAAAACTGAAGCTTTCTTT. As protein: CASSSQGAKTEAFF.